One sample yielded the 21 T cell receptor beta chains listed below, sequenced in a study of blood T cell repertoires in COVID-19. Sequencing used immunoSEQ multiplex PCR; TCRdb keeps in-frame clones, though not all of them. This table holds about 160,000 clones, around 84% found once. Sequenced input: peripheral blood. These receptors originate from a woman aged 50 to 60 with COVID-19, enrolled during active disease.

This sequence joins TRBV6-5 and TRBJ2-5, with TRBD1 identical over 7 bases. Trimming at V came to 6 bases and at J to 7 bases, leaving 5 bases not matched to a gene. CDR3 length equals 12 residues. Germline loops: CDR1 MNHEY, CDR2 SVGAGI. For the CDR3, the DNA is TGTGCCAGCAGACAGGGGTCACGGACCCAGTACTTC. Encoded protein: CASRQGSRTQYF.

Regarding this clone: Within the sample, other DNA sequences also encode this same CDR3. The CDR3 DNA reads TGTGCCTGGAGTGTAAGAGAGGGAACTGAAGCTTTCTTT. This encodes CAWSVREGTEAFF. The rearrangement joins TRBV30 to TRBJ1-1; D is uncertain. The CDR3 covers 13 residues. The germline gives CDR1 GTSNPN, CDR2 SVGIG (reference sequence). Trimming took 0 bases from V and 5 from J, leaving 10 bases between them.

V and J are TRBV13 and TRBJ1-2; tentatively, D is TRBD1 (5 bases). Deletions cut 4 bases from V and 0 bases from J, with 9 bases between. The CDR3 consists of 14 residues. Germline V gene lookup returns CDR1 PRHDT and CDR2 FYEKMQ (reference sequence). The CDR3 protein is CASSSRTSNYGYTF. The CDR3 DNA reads as TGTGCCAGCAGCTCCCGGACATCTAACTATGGCTACACCTTC.

The chain combines TRBV10-1 with TRBJ2-7; TRBD1 matches 10 bases. V was pared by 2 bases and J by 3 bases, with 10 bases of the junction left unmatched. CDR1 WNHNN and CDR2 SYGVQD come from the germline V gene (reference sequence). The CDR3 has 17 residues. The CDR3 region has the DNA TGCGCCAGCAGTGAGGGGGACAGGGGCGAAAGATTCTACGAGCAGTACTTC. Its translation is CASSEGDRGERFYEQYF.

J is TRBJ1-2 and V is TRBV12-3 or TRBV12-4; 9 nucleotides align to TRBD1. V trimming: 5 bases; J trimming: 5 bases; junction bases outside the gene matches: 3. The CDR3 runs to 13 residues. CDR3 sequence: CASSPGQGYGYTF. DNA of the CDR3: TGTGCCAGCAGTCCGGGACAGGGATATGGCTACACCTTC.

This clone was detected once. The chain is built from TRBV15 and TRBJ1-4; D is undetermined. From germline, CDR1 is LNHNV and CDR2 YYDKDF (reference sequence). This CDR3 contains 15 residues. V was pared by 0 bases and J by 8 bases, with 13 bases between. The CDR3 nucleotides read TGTGCCACCAGCAGAGAGACATTGATAGGAGAAAAACTGTTTTTT. Translation gives CATSRETLIGEKLFF.

The chain combines TRBV7-2 with TRBJ2-4, with 8 bases identical to TRBD2. The CDR3 covers 15 residues. Germline V gene data show CDR1 as SGHTA and CDR2 as FQGNSA. The junction had 9 bases not matched to a gene; V was cut back by 4 bases and J by 7 bases. The CDR3 region has the DNA TGTGCCAGCAGCTCGGGCGGGGGGCTATCGAACATTCAGTACTTC. It codes for CASSSGGGLSNIQYF.

The V gene is TRBV6-5, the J gene TRBJ2-5, with D possibly being TRBD1 (5 bases). Per the germline V gene, CDR1 is MNHEY and CDR2 is SVGAGI. This CDR3 is built from 15 residues. V dropped 0 bases and J dropped 4 bases, with 12 bases sitting between them. This CDR3 reads CASSYSSGSGETQYF. As DNA, the CDR3 is TGTGCCAGCAGTTACTCATCAGGGTCGGGAGAGACCCAGTACTTC.

The chain joins TRBV13 to TRBJ2-3; 7 bases agree with TRBD1. Germline V gene lookup returns CDR1 PRHDT and CDR2 FYEKMQ (reference sequence). This CDR3 is 16 amino acids long. V lost 1 base and J lost 0; bases outside the gene matches: 4. CDR3 residues: CASSLDQGDSTDTQYF. The CDR3, as DNA: TGTGCCAGCAGCTTAGACCAGGGGGATAGCACAGATACGCAGTATTTT.

The chain links TRBV11-3 to TRBJ1-5; possibly TRBD1 for D (5 bases). CDR1 SGHNT and CDR2 YENEEA come from the germline V gene. The V gene lost 3 bases and the J gene lost 0 bases, with 9 bases spanning the gap. The CDR3 spans 15 residues. The CDR3 sequence: CASSLGGVSNQPQHF. CDR3 in DNA: TGTGCCAGCAGCTTGGGGGGGGTTAGCAATCAGCCCCAGCATTTT. Full variable domain (rest looked up from reference TRBV11-3 and TRBJ1-5): EAGVVQSPRYKIIEKKQPVAFWCNPISGHNTLYWYLQNLGQGPELLIRYENEEAVDDSQLPKDRFSAERLKGVDSTLKIQPAELGDSAVYLCASSLGGVSNQPQHFGDGTRLSIL.

The genes are TRBV27 and TRBJ2-3, with 13 bases fitting TRBD2. The CDR3 contains 15 residues. The trim removed 6 bases at V and 4 bases at J, leaving 4 bases unmatched. The germline V gene has CDR1 MNHEY and CDR2 SMNVEV (reference sequence). The CDR3 DNA is TGTGCCAGCAGAACCGGACTAGCGGGGGCAGATACGCAGTATTTT. Its translation is CASRTGLAGADTQYF.

This chain uses TRBV5-6 with TRBJ1-2; D gene uncertain. Germline V gene sequence: CDR1 SGHDT, CDR2 YYEEEE. V was trimmed by 0 bases and J by 2 bases, leaving 5 bases between them. The CDR3 contains 13 residues. The CDR3 sequence is CASSLVQNYGYTF. CDR3 bases: TGTGCCAGCAGCTTGGTACAGAACTATGGCTACACCTTC.

This chain joins TRBV29-1 and TRBJ2-7; 8 nucleotides agree with TRBD1. Germline CDR1 SQVTM, CDR2 ANQGSEA. J was trimmed by 2 bases and V by 4 bases; bases with no gene match: 4. The CDR3 sequence is 13 residues long. The CDR3 DNA sequence: TGCAGCGTTGCTCGGACAGGGACCTACGAGCAGTACTTC. Translated, it gives CSVARTGTYEQYF.

The chain is built from TRBV12-5 and TRBJ2-5, with 16 bases matching TRBD2. CDR1 and CDR2 (germline): LGHNT, FRNRAP. CDR3 length: 21 residues. Trimming took 4 bases from V and 5 from J; bases not matched to a gene: 19. Here the CDR3 reads CASGSTARKGLAGGPRETQYF. Here the CDR3 DNA reads TGTGCTAGTGGTTCAACAGCCCGAAAGGGACTAGCGGGGGGGCCGCGTGAGACCCAGTACTTC.

This clone was found once. The chain combines TRBV19 with TRBJ2-3; the D gene is possibly TRBD2 (5 bases). Germline V CDR1 and CDR2: LNHDA, SQIVND (reference sequence). The CDR3 is 15 residues long. The V gene lost 10 bases and the J gene lost 1 base, with 18 bases spanning the gap. Here the CDR3 DNA reads TGTGCCACTCTAGGCGGCCTGAGGGGCACAGATACGCAGTATTTT. Amino acids: CATLGGLRGTDTQYF.

In its sample, this clone was seen once. The CDR3 DNA reads as TGTGCCAGCAGCCCGGGGGACAGGGGGAGCAATCAGCCCCAGCATTTT. It yields the protein CASSPGDRGSNQPQHF. V is TRBV6-2 or TRBV6-3 and J is TRBJ1-5; 11 bases match TRBD1. Germline assignment: CDR1 MNHEY and CDR2 SVGEGT. V lost 6 bases, J lost 1 base, and 5 bases stayed unmatched. This CDR3 contains 16 residues.

This rearrangement joins TRBV2 to TRBJ2-5; perhaps TRBD2 as D (5 bases). The germline V gene encodes CDR1 SNHLY and CDR2 FYNNEI. The CDR3 is 11 residues long. V gave up 4 bases and J gave up 5 bases, with 5 bases separating them. CDR3 nucleotide sequence: TGTGCCAGCAGTGCGGGGGAGACCCAGTACTTC. Its protein is CASSAGETQYF.

The chain recombines TRBV10-3 with TRBJ1-2; no definite D call. Trimming took off 3 bases at V and 11 bases at J, with 16 bases between the two ends. This CDR3 region has 13 residues. Germline V CDR1 and CDR2: ENHRY, SYGVKD. The CDR3 bases are TGTGCCATCAGTGACGAGGCACCAAACGGGTACACCTTC. This encodes CAISDEAPNGYTF.

The chain joins TRBV7-3 to TRBJ2-3; the D is unclear. The V and J ends lost 3 bases and 2 bases respectively, with 6 bases between them. The V gene's germline CDR1 is SGHTA and CDR2 FQGTGA. The CDR3 length is 13 residues. The DNA for the CDR3 is TGTGCCAGCAGCTTTGGCAACACAGATACGCAGTATTTT. Translation gives CASSFGNTDTQYF.

This chain links TRBV6-1 with TRBJ2-4; D may be TRBD1 (5 bases). Trimming left V 2 bases short and J 6 bases short, with 8 bases between. Germline CDR1 reads MNHNS; CDR2 reads SASEGT. The CDR3 contains 13 residues. The CDR3 protein is CASSERDRNIQYF. The CDR3 DNA follows: TGTGCCAGCAGTGAACGAGACAGAAACATTCAGTACTTC.

The chain couples TRBV12-3 or TRBV12-4 to TRBJ1-5, with D possibly TRBD1 on 5 matching bases. There are 13 residues in the CDR3. Between the trimmed V and J ends, which lost 3 bases and 7 bases, there was a span of 10 bases. CDR3 sequence reads: CASSFGGIQPQHF. DNA of the CDR3: TGTGCCAGCAGTTTCGGGGGAATCCAGCCCCAGCATTTT.